These T cell receptor beta chains were read from a single sample in a study of shared clonotypes between healthy human individuals. Using immunoSEQ multiplex PCR, the repertoire was profiled, and TCRdb retains in-frame clones only, with some absent. The table lists 400,000 to 500,000 clones, over 60% of them singletons. Sequencing was performed on PBMCs. The receptors derive from a woman aged 35 to 49 in good health. Some clones in this sample may be carry-over from other donors' samples. Each CDR3 is given with its conserved first and last residue. The D gene is left open where the match is weak. Clone size appears in some rows only: once, few, many, or a class for an expanded clone.

j_gene | d_gene | v_gene | abundance | CDR3aa | CDR3nt
TRBJ2-7 | TRBD2 | TRBV7-9 | . | CASSLGSGRYEQYF | TGTGCCAGCAGCTTAGGTAGCGGGAGGTACGAGCAGTACTTC
TRBJ2-3 | . | TRBV28 | few | CASSHNSLGITDTQYF | TGTGCCAGCAGCCACAACTCCCTGGGGATCACAGATACGCAGTATTTT
TRBJ2-1 | TRBD2 | TRBV18 | . | CASSRPGLAGRVEQFF | TGTGCCAGCTCACGACCGGGACTAGCGGGGCGGGTTGAGCAGTTCTTC
TRBJ1-1 | . | TRBV28 | . | CASSYPGDTEAFF | TGTGCCAGCAGCTATCCAGGGGACACTGAAGCTTTCTTT
TRBJ2-3 | TRBD2 | TRBV9 | . | CASSVEGTSGIDTQYF | TGTGCCAGCAGCGTAGAGGGGACTAGCGGGATCGATACGCAGTATTTT
TRBJ2-1 | . | TRBV5-1 | . | CASSPGDAYSYNEQFF | TGCGCCAGCAGCCCTGGGGACGCCTATTCCTACAATGAGCAGTTCTTC
TRBJ2-1 | TRBD2 | TRBV7-3 | . | CASSFSGRGNEQFF | TGTGCCAGCAGCTTTAGCGGGAGGGGCAATGAGCAGTTCTTC
TRBJ1-1 | . | TRBV29-1 | few | CSVVAVRAFF | TGCAGCGTTGTAGCCGTACGCGCTTTCTTT
TRBJ2-3 | TRBD2 | TRBV9 | . | CASSVGPSGNTDTQYF | TGTGCCAGCAGCGTAGGCCCTAGCGGGAACACAGATACGCAGTATTTT
TRBJ1-1 | TRBD1 | TRBV6-5 | . | CASRPDRALPEAFF | TGTGCCAGCAGACCAGACAGGGCTTTACCTGAAGCTTTCTTT
TRBJ2-2 | . | TRBV11-3 | once | CASSLLTGNTGELFF | TGTGCCAGCAGCTTATTGACAGGGAACACCGGGGAGCTGTTTTTT
TRBJ2-5 | . | TRBV27 | . | CASSPWGRETQYF | TGTGCCAGCAGCCCTTGGGGAAGGGAGACCCAGTACTTC
TRBJ2-1 | TRBD1 | TRBV7-3 | . | CASSPGQARYNEQFF | TGTGCCAGCAGCCCGGGACAGGCACGTTACAATGAGCAGTTCTTC
TRBJ2-3 | . | TRBV5-4 | . | CASSLGTATDTQYF | TGTGCCAGCAGCTTGGGGACAGCGACAGATACGCAGTATTTT
TRBJ2-5 | . | TRBV30 | . | CARSGGQETQYF | TGTGCCCGAAGTGGGGGGCAAGAGACCCAGTACTTC
TRBJ2-7 | . | TRBV5-1 | . | CASSLGSGLTYEQYF | TGCGCCAGCAGCTTGGGGAGCGGGCTGACCTACGAGCAGTACTTC
TRBJ2-1 | TRBD2 | TRBV27 | . | CASSSLKELAGGRGEQFF | TGTGCCAGCAGTTCCTTAAAAGAACTAGCGGGAGGGCGGGGTGAGCAGTTCTTC
TRBJ2-5 | . | TRBV6-6 | . | CASRTTRLWGETQYF | TGTGCCAGCCGGACGACTCGTCTATGGGGAGAGACCCAGTACTTC
TRBJ2-7 | TRBD2 | TRBV27 | . | CASSLSLGGGRNPYEQYF | TGTGCCAGCAGTTTATCGCTCGGTGGCGGGAGGAACCCCTACGAGCAGTACTTC
TRBJ2-7 | . | TRBV11-2 | . | CASSLGPGDGYEQYF | TGTGCCAGCAGCTTAGGACCGGGAGATGGCTACGAGCAGTACTTC
TRBJ2-5 | . | TRBV2 | . | CASSEAEQETQYF | TGTGCCAGCAGTGAAGCCGAGCAAGAGACCCAGTACTTC
TRBJ2-3 | TRBD2 | TRBV30 | . | CAWSVRGFRTSGRIDTQYF | TGTGCCTGGAGTGTTAGGGGATTTAGGACTAGCGGGAGAATAGATACGCAGTATTTT
TRBJ2-2 | . | TRBV28 | few | CASIGAPNTGELFF | TGTGCCAGCATTGGGGCACCAAACACCGGGGAGCTGTTTTTT
TRBJ2-4 | TRBD1 | TRBV5-4 | once | CASSSGTGSQLAKNIQYF | TGTGCCAGCAGCTCCGGGACAGGATCACAACTAGCCAAAAACATTCAGTACTTC
TRBJ2-3 | TRBD1 | TRBV5-8 | many | CASSWTGILVQYF | TGTGCCAGCAGCTGGACAGGGATCCTAGTGCAGTATTTT
TRBJ1-5 | TRBD1 | TRBV4-1 | . | CASSQRQGNQPQHF | TGCGCCAGCAGCCAAAGACAGGGAAATCAGCCCCAGCATTTT
TRBJ1-1 | . | TRBV19 | . | CASSGQLNTEAFF | TGTGCCAGTAGTGGACAGCTCAACACTGAAGCTTTCTTT
TRBJ1-5 | . | TRBV23-1 | . | CASSHPPRGYKNQPQHF | TGCGCCAGCAGTCACCCACCCAGGGGATATAAGAATCAGCCCCAGCATTTT
TRBJ2-7 | TRBD2 | TRBV4-1 | . | CASSQPRRGGYEQYF | TGCGCCAGCAGCCAACCAAGGCGGGGGGGTTACGAGCAGTACTTC
TRBJ1-5 | . | TRBV7-2 | few | CASSPGGRNQPQHF | TGTGCCAGCAGCCCGGGGGGAAGGAATCAGCCCCAGCATTTT
TRBJ2-3 | . | TRBV5-4 | . | CASSLRTDSSTDTQYF | TGTGCCAGCAGCTTGCGAACGGACTCGAGCACAGATACGCAGTATTTT
TRBJ2-3 | . | TRBV7-3 | . | CASSLTSRGTSSTDTQYF | TGTGCCAGCAGCTTAACCTCCAGGGGAACCTCTAGCACAGATACGCAGTATTTT
TRBJ2-4 | TRBD2 | TRBV6-5 | . | CASSFSGRGPKNIQYF | TGTGCCAGCAGTTTTAGCGGGAGGGGGCCCAAAAACATTCAGTACTTC
TRBJ2-1 | TRBD2 | TRBV19 | . | CASSLLGEGRNEQFF | TGTGCCAGTAGTCTCCTTGGGGAGGGGCGGAATGAGCAGTTCTTC
TRBJ2-5 | . | TRBV28 | . | CASNTVARRQETQYF | TGTGCCAGCAACACTGTGGCTAGGCGGCAAGAGACCCAGTACTTC
TRBJ2-3 | TRBD2 | TRBV14 | . | CASSQDNLAGAGDTQYF | TGTGCCAGCAGCCAAGATAACCTAGCGGGAGCTGGAGATACGCAGTATTTT